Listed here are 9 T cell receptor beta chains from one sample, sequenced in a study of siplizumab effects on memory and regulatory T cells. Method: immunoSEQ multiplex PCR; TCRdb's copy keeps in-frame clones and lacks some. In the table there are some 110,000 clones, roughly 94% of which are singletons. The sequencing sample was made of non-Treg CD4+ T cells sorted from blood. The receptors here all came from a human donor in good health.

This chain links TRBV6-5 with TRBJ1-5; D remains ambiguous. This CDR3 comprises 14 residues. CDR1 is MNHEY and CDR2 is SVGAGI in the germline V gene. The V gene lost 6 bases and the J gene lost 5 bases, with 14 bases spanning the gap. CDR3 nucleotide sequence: TGTGCCAGCAGAAAGGGTAGTGGCTATCAGCCCCAGCATTTT. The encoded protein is CASRKGSGYQPQHF.

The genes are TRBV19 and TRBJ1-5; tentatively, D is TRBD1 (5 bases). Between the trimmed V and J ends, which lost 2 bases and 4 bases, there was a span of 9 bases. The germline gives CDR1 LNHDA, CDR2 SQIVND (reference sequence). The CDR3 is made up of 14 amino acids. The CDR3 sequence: CASSILTANQPQHF. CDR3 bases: TGTGCCAGTAGTATACTGACAGCTAATCAGCCCCAGCATTTT.

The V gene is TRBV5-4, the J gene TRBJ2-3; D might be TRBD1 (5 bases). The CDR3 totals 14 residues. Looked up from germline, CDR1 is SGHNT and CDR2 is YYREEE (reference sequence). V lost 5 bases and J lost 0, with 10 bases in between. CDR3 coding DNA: TGTGCCAGCAGATCAGGGCCAAGCACAGATACGCAGTATTTT. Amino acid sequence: CASRSGPSTDTQYF.

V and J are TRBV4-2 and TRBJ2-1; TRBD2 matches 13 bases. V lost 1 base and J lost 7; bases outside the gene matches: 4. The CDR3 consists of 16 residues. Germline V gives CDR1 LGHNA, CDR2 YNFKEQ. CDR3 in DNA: TGTGCCAGCAGCCAAGTACTAGCGGGAGGGGGAAATGAGCAGTTCTTC. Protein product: CASSQVLAGGGNEQFF.

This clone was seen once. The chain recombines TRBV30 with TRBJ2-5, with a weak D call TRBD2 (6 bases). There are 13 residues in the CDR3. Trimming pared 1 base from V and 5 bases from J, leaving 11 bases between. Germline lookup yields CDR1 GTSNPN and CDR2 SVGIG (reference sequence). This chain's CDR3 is CAWSGGAGETQYF. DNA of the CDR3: TGTGCCTGGAGTGGGGGCGCGGGGGAGACCCAGTACTTC.

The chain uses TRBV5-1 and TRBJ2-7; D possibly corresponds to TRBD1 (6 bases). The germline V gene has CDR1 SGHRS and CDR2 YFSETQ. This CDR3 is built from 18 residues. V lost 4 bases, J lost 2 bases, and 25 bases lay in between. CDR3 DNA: TGCGCCAGCAGCCCCCCCGCCAGGGGCCGCACTCCAACCTACGAGCAGTACTTC. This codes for CASSPPARGRTPTYEQYF.

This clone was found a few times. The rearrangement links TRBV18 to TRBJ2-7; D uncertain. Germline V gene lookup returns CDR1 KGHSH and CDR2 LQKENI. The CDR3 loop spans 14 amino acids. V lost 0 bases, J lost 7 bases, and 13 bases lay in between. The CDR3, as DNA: TGTGCCAGCTCACCACCTCATGGATCGGAGGAGCAGTACTTC. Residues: CASSPPHGSEEQYF.

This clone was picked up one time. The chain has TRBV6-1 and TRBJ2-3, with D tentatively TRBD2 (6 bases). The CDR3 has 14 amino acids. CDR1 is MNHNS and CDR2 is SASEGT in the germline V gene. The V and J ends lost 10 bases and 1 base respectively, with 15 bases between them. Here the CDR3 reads CAITRRGGTDTQYF. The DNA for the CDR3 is TGTGCCATTACCAGGCGGGGAGGCACAGATACGCAGTATTTT.

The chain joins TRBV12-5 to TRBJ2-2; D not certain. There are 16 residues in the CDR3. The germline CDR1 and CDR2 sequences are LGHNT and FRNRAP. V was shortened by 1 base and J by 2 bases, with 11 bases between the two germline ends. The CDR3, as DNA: TGTGCTAGTGGTTTGGGACTCGGCCACAACACCGGGGAGCTGTTTTTT. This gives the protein CASGLGLGHNTGELFF.